Below, 22 T cell receptor beta chains from the same sample are listed, as sequenced in a study of T cell repertoires in cytomegalovirus infection. In TCRdb, the reads were re-called with MiXCR into one record per CDR3 protein. The data show 400,000 or so distinct CDR3 sequences, 15% to 20% seen once. The sample comprised PBMCs. The receptors originated from a human donor in good health (CMV status not recorded). Some clones in this sample may be carry-over from other donors' samples.

V usage is TRBV7-9 and J usage is TRBJ2-5; D assignment may be TRBD1 or TRBD2 (5 bases each). From germline, CDR1 is SEHNR and CDR2 FQNEAQ (reference sequence). Trimming stripped 5 bases from V and 1 base from J, with 11 bases between. This CDR3 comprises 14 residues. CDR3 nucleotides: TGTGCCAGCAGCCCCGGGGCCAGCCAAGAGACCCAGTACTTC. Protein product: CASSPGASQETQYF. Looking up the rest from reference TRBV7-9 and TRBJ2-5 gives the full variable domain: DTGVSQNPRHKITKRGQNVTFRCDPISEHNRLYWYRQTLGQGPEFLTYFQNEAQLEKSRLLSDRFSAERPKGSFSTLEIQRTEQGDSAMYLCASSPGASQETQYFGPGTRLLVL.

This clonotype came up many times. This chain connects TRBV7-2 to TRBJ1-2; 7 nucleotides align to TRBD1. Germline CDR1 and CDR2: SGHTA and FQGNSA. Germline trimming cut 5 bases from V and 14 bases from J; bases unmatched to any gene: 8. The CDR3 has 11 amino acids. In DNA, the CDR3 is TGTGCCAGCAGCCTTCAGGGGGTTCAGACCTTC. This gives the protein CASSLQGVQTF.

This clonotype was counted only a few times. This rearrangement joins TRBV4-1 to TRBJ1-3, with unresolved D. Germline V gene sequence: CDR1 MGHRA, CDR2 YSYEKL. Trimming cost V 2 bases and J 0 bases, with 17 bases left between them. This CDR3 has 18 amino acids. Here the CDR3 DNA reads TGCGCCAGCAGCCAAAGGACGCTCTCTTCCTCCTCTGGAAACACCATATATTTT. Amino acids: CASSQRTLSSSSGNTIYF.

The J gene is TRBJ2-3, the V gene TRBV7-9; the D gene is possibly TRBD1 (6 bases). V lost 5 bases to trimming and J lost 0 bases, with 15 bases between them. Germline V gene lookup returns CDR1 SEHNR and CDR2 FQNEAQ (reference sequence). The CDR3 consists of 16 residues. CDR3 DNA: TGTGCCAGCAGCCAAGTAGGGGGTGCTAGCACAGATACGCAGTATTTT. This encodes CASSQVGGASTDTQYF.

The J gene is TRBJ1-1, the V gene TRBV28; no definite D call. From germline, CDR1 is MDHEN and CDR2 SYDVKM. The CDR3 totals 13 residues. V dropped 7 bases and J dropped 2 bases, with 11 bases sitting between them. The CDR3 nucleotides read TGTGCCAGCATCCTACAGAGTAACACTGAAGCTTTCTTT. Protein: CASILQSNTEAFF.

CDR3 bases: TGCAGTGCTCCATTCCGCGGGGGAGACTACAATGAGCAGTTCTTC. Translated, it gives CSAPFRGGDYNEQFF. The V call is TRBV20-1, the J call TRBJ2-1; 7 nucleotides align to TRBD2. CDR1 DFQATT and CDR2 SNEGSKA come from the germline V gene (reference sequence). The CDR3 is 15 residues long. J gave up 3 bases and V 5 bases, and 10 bases lay outside the gene matches.

This clonotype occurred a few times. V and J are TRBV7-6 and TRBJ2-1; no reliable D call. Germline V CDR1 and CDR2: SGHVS, FNYEAQ. The CDR3 loop spans 11 amino acids. Trimming removed 0 bases at V and 15 bases at J, with 9 bases between. The CDR3: CASSLAVGLFF. CDR3 DNA: TGTGCCAGCAGCTTAGCCGTCGGCCTGTTCTTC. Full variable domain (rest looked up from reference TRBV7-6 and TRBJ2-1): GAGVSQSPRYKVTKRGQDVALRCDPISGHVSLYWYRQALGQGPEFLTYFNYEAQQDKSGLPNDRFSAERPEGSISTLTIQRTEQRDSAMYRCASSLAVGLFFGPGTRLTVL.

The V gene is TRBV11-2, the J gene TRBJ1-1; the D gene is possibly TRBD1 (5 bases). Trimming removed 5 bases at V and 12 bases at J, with 22 bases between. Germline V lookup: CDR1 SGHAT, CDR2 FQNNGV. This CDR3 is 14 amino acids long. The CDR3 region is CASSEEEGTSPTFF. The CDR3 DNA sequence: TGTGCCAGCAGCGAAGAAGAGGGGACGTCCCCAACTTTCTTT.

The table lists this clonotype with a count of one. The gene calls are TRBV15 and TRBJ1-1; TRBD1 is a possible D gene (6 bases). Trimming cost V 1 base and J 4 bases, with 10 bases left between them. The CDR3 consists of 14 residues. In germline, CDR1 is LNHNV, CDR2 YYDKDF (reference sequence). The CDR3 bases are TGTGCCACCAGCAGAGGCACAGGGCCCACTGAAGCTTTCTTT. Its translation: CATSRGTGPTEAFF.

This chain connects TRBV4-1 to TRBJ2-2, with D unresolved. The V gene's germline CDR1 is MGHRA and CDR2 YSYEKL. The CDR3 is 14 amino acids. Trimming shortened V by 6 bases and J by 0 bases, and 8 bases separated the two germline ends. The CDR3 region is CASRSVANTGELFF. CDR3 nucleotides: TGCGCCAGCAGAAGTGTCGCGAACACCGGGGAGCTGTTTTTT.

This chain joins TRBV20-1 and TRBJ2-7; TRBD1 matches at 10 bases. The CDR3 spans 13 residues. V shed 1 base, J shed 6 bases, and the junction held 3 bases outside the gene matches. The V gene's germline CDR1 is DFQATT and CDR2 SNEGSKA (reference sequence). CDR3 nucleotides: TGCAGTGCTAGAGGGGACAGGGGCGTCGAGCAGTACTTC. Protein product: CSARGDRGVEQYF.

This clonotype was detected only a few times. Here the CDR3 DNA reads TGTGCCACCACATCCCCGGGGCTAACTAATGAAAAACTGTTTTTT. It specifies CATTSPGLTNEKLFF. The V gene is TRBV10-3, the J gene TRBJ1-4; TRBD1 is a possible D gene (5 bases). Per germline, CDR1 ENHRY and CDR2 SYGVKD. Trimming took 10 bases from V and 1 from J, leaving 16 bases between them. CDR3 length: 15 residues.

This clonotype was picked up a small number of times. CDR3 sequence reads: CASSLLPGLAGSHEQFF. As DNA, the CDR3 is TGTGCCAGCAGCTTGCTGCCGGGACTAGCGGGAAGCCATGAGCAGTTCTTC. The chain recombines TRBV7-9 with TRBJ2-1, with TRBD2 identical over 13 bases. Trimming cost V 3 bases and J 8 bases; bases outside gene matches: 10. CDR3 size: 17 residues. Germline CDR1 reads SEHNR; CDR2 reads FQNEAQ (reference sequence).

This clonotype was observed many times. The chain is built from TRBV7-9 and TRBJ1-5; D unresolved. Per the germline V gene, CDR1 is SEHNR and CDR2 is FQNEAQ (reference sequence). The V end was cut by 4 bases, the J end by 0 bases, with 10 bases between. The CDR3 runs to 15 residues. CDR3 loop: CASSSGRDSNQPQHF. In DNA form, the CDR3 reads TGTGCCAGCAGCTCCGGACGGGATAGCAATCAGCCCCAGCATTTT.

The table lists this clonotype with many counts. The rearrangement uses TRBV20-1 and TRBJ1-1; D gene ambiguous. The CDR3 is 14 residues long. V was pared by 7 bases and J by 3 bases, with 18 bases between. Germline V lookup: CDR1 DFQATT, CDR2 SNEGSKA (reference sequence). The DNA of the CDR3 is TGCAGTGGAAAAGACCAGTGGGGTCACACTGAAGCTTTCTTT. Its protein is CSGKDQWGHTEAFF.

V is TRBV9 and J is TRBJ2-1; D not certain. V was trimmed by 0 bases and J by 9 bases, leaving 16 bases between them. The CDR3 length is 15 residues. Looked up from germline, CDR1 is SGDLS and CDR2 is YYNGEE. CDR3 bases: TGTGCCAGCAGCGTAGGGTCCGGACGACGTAGTGAGCAGTTCTTC. Translating gives CASSVGSGRRSEQFF.

This clonotype was seen more than once but under ten times. This chain connects TRBV2 to TRBJ2-5, with TRBD1 matching over 9 bases. The V and J ends lost 7 bases and 7 bases, in that order; junction bases with no gene match: 16. The CDR3 sequence is 16 residues long. CDR1 SNHLY and CDR2 FYNNEI come from the germline V gene. CDR3 protein: CASIPMDRGLEGTQYF. The DNA for the CDR3 is TGTGCCAGCATTCCGATGGACAGGGGCCTTGAGGGGACCCAGTACTTC.

The chain uses TRBV27 and TRBJ2-3; 11 positions agree with TRBD2. J was trimmed by 5 bases and V by 3 bases; bases with no gene match: 4. The germline CDR1 and CDR2 sequences are MNHEY and SMNVEV (reference sequence). The CDR3 covers 15 residues. Here the CDR3 reads CASSLVLAGVDTQYF. The CDR3 DNA reads as TGTGCCAGCAGTTTGGTACTAGCGGGAGTAGATACGCAGTATTTT.

This clonotype appeared a few times. V and J are TRBV18 and TRBJ2-4; D unclear. CDR1 is KGHSH and CDR2 is LQKENI in the germline V gene. The CDR3 sequence is 14 residues long. The V end lost 0 bases, the J end lost 6 bases, and 9 bases lay between the germline ends. The CDR3 here is CASSPPRLGNIQYF. The CDR3 DNA reads TGTGCCAGCTCACCACCTCGCCTAGGAAACATTCAGTACTTC. The whole variable domain, remainder taken from reference TRBV18 and TRBJ2-4, is NAGVMQNPRHLVRRRGQEARLRCSPMKGHSHVYWYRQLPEEGLKFMVYLQKENIIDESGMPKERFSAEFPKEGPSILRIQQVVRGDSAAYFCASSPPRLGNIQYFGAGTRLSVL.

This clonotype has a count of ten or more. V gene TRBV7-2 combines with J gene TRBJ2-5; 15 bases are a match to TRBD2. Germline V CDR1 and CDR2: SGHTA, FQGNSA. There are 16 residues in the CDR3. The trim removed 4 bases at V and 7 bases at J, leaving 7 bases unmatched. In DNA form, the CDR3 reads TGTGCCAGCAGCTCGCGGACTAGCGGGAGGGTCGTGACCCAGTACTTC. Translation gives CASSSRTSGRVVTQYF.

This clonotype was seen many times. The rearrangement links TRBV7-2 to TRBJ1-2, with TRBD1 matching 7 bases. CDR3 length equals 14 residues. CDR1 and CDR2 (germline): SGHTA, FQGNSA. V lost 2 bases, J lost 5 bases, and 5 bases stayed unmatched. The CDR3 region has the DNA TGTGCCAGCAGCTTACGGGACAGCCGATATGGCTACACCTTC. Translated, it gives CASSLRDSRYGYTF.

CDR3 protein: CASSQARGVDTEAFF. In nucleotides, the CDR3 is TGCGCCAGCAGCCAAGCCCGGGGAGTCGACACTGAAGCTTTCTTT. This chain uses TRBV4-3 with TRBJ1-1; D ambiguous. The CDR3 has 15 residues. CDR1 is LGHNA and CDR2 is YSLEER in the germline V gene. V gave up 1 base and J gave up 3 bases, with 12 bases separating them.